Listed below are T cell receptor beta chains from one sample, sequenced in a study of blood T cell repertoires in COVID-19. Clones were sequenced by immunoSEQ multiplex PCR, and TCRdb holds only the in-frame ones, with some missing. The sample lists under 130,000 clones, roughly 84% occurring once. Sequencing was performed on peripheral blood. The receptors stem from a human donor in a cohort sampled during active COVID-19. The CDR3 runs from the conserved cysteine through the conserved F or W. D genes are given only for firm matches. The size of a clone is reported for some rows only, either as once, few or many, or as a class for expanded clones.

V,D,size,J,CDR3,DNA
TRBV28,TRBD2,-,TRBJ2-5,CASSPAGGRFGETQYF,TGTGCCAGCAGCCCGGCGGGAGGGCGGTTCGGAGAGACCCAGTACTTC
TRBV2,TRBD1,-,TRBJ2-1,CASRQGAPSYNEQFF,TGTGCCAGCAGACAGGGGGCCCCTTCCTACAATGAGCAGTTCTTC
TRBV2,-,-,TRBJ2-5,CASSQGGGETQYF,TGTGCCAGCAGTCAGGGAGGCGGGGAGACCCAGTACTTC
TRBV28,-,-,TRBJ2-7,CASSSSSTDPSGEQYF,TGTGCCAGCAGTTCCTCCTCCACTGACCCTTCAGGCGAGCAGTACTTC
TRBV18,-,-,TRBJ2-4,CASSDRQVVAKNIQYF,TGTGCCAGCTCAGATAGACAGGTTGTAGCCAAAAACATTCAGTACTTC
TRBV5-6,TRBD2,-,TRBJ2-1,CASSLGTSGTLYNEQFF,TGTGCCAGCAGCTTGGGGACTAGCGGGACCTTGTACAATGAGCAGTTCTTC
TRBV4-1,TRBD1,-,TRBJ1-2,CASSNPTQGAWGYTF,TGCGCCAGCAGTAACCCGACACAGGGGGCCTGGGGCTACACCTTC
TRBV5-1,TRBD1,-,TRBJ1-1,CASRPGTEPTAFF,TGCGCCAGCAGACCTGGGACAGAGCCCACGGCTTTCTTT
TRBV30,TRBD1,-,TRBJ1-4,CASNPGTGSNEKLFF,TGTGCCTCGAACCCAGGGACAGGGAGTAATGAAAAACTGTTTTTT
TRBV30,-,-,TRBJ1-4,CAWSSGTNNEKLFF,TGTGCCTGGAGTTCCGGGACAAATAATGAAAAACTGTTTTTT
TRBV3-1/TRBV3-2,-,few,TRBJ1-2,CASSQGGGGAGYGYTF,TGTGCCAGCAGCCAGGGAGGCGGGGGCGCCGGATATGGCTACACCTTC
TRBV5-1,TRBD2,-,TRBJ2-7,CASSLSGGGFYEQYF,TGCGCCAGCAGCTTGAGCGGCGGGGGGTTCTACGAGCAGTACTTC
TRBV20-1,-,-,TRBJ2-1,CSASAFLEGGMGSYNEQFF,TGCAGTGCTAGTGCCTTTTTGGAGGGGGGGATGGGATCCTACAATGAGCAGTTCTTC
TRBV3-1/TRBV3-2,TRBD2,-,TRBJ2-2,CASSQDRAGGGTGELFF,TGTGCCAGCAGCCAAGATAGAGCGGGAGGCGGAACCGGGGAGCTGTTTTTT
TRBV7-9,TRBD1,-,TRBJ1-6,CASSLGTGKNSPLHF,TGTGCCAGCAGCTTAGGGACAGGGAAGAATTCACCCCTCCACTTT
TRBV19,TRBD1,-,TRBJ1-2,CASIGTGDGYTF,TGTGCCAGTATTGGGACAGGGGATGGCTACACCTTC
TRBV21-1,-,-,TRBJ2-7,CASSKAQRGDEQYF,TGTGCCAGCAGCAAAGCCCAGCGGGGAGACGAGCAGTACTTC
TRBV28,-,-,TRBJ1-1,CASSFYGERVDTEAFF,TGTGCCAGCAGTTTTTACGGTGAACGGGTTGACACTGAAGCTTTCTTT
TRBV29-1,TRBD2,once,TRBJ2-1,CTFRLAVDNEQFF,TGCACCTTCAGGCTAGCGGTAGACAATGAGCAGTTCTTC
TRBV28,TRBD1,-,TRBJ2-7,CASSLRTGYTYEQYF,TGTGCCAGCAGTTTAAGGACAGGGTATACCTACGAGCAGTACTTC
TRBV3-1/TRBV3-2,-,-,TRBJ2-2,CASSQGATGELFF,TGTGCCAGCAGCCAAGGGGCCACCGGGGAGCTGTTTTTT
TRBV21-1,-,-,TRBJ1-2,CASSAQGAANYGYTF,TGTGCCAGCAGCGCACAGGGGGCGGCTAACTATGGCTACACCTTC
TRBV23-1,-,-,TRBJ2-7,CASKSVKGHRVAYEQYF,TGCGCCAGCAAGAGCGTAAAGGGACATCGAGTTGCCTACGAGCAGTACTTC
TRBV21-1,-,-,TRBJ2-7,CASTRDRDGLDEQYF,TGTGCCAGCACCCGGGACAGGGACGGACTGGACGAGCAGTACTTC
TRBV28,TRBD1,-,TRBJ2-1,CASSAPIRQGLGNEQFF,TGTGCCAGCAGTGCGCCAATTAGACAGGGTCTTGGCAATGAGCAGTTCTTC
TRBV19,TRBD2,-,TRBJ2-5,CASSPPGLADKLKYF,TGTGCCAGTTCGCCACCGGGACTAGCAGACAAGCTGAAGTACTTC
TRBV25-1,-,-,TRBJ2-3,CASSTDLAYGTDTQYF,TGTGCCAGCAGTACCGATCTAGCGTACGGCACAGATACGCAGTATTTT
TRBV25-1,-,few,TRBJ2-3,CASRATGDTQYF,TGTGCCAGCAGAGCGACAGGAGATACGCAGTATTTT
TRBV10-3,TRBD1,-,TRBJ2-7,CAVRDSYEQYF,TGTGCCGTCCGGGACAGTTACGAGCAGTACTTC
TRBV11-2,-,-,TRBJ2-7,CASSSSDRPGEQYF,TGTGCCAGCAGCTCCTCGGACAGACCTGGGGAGCAGTACTTC
TRBV24-1,TRBD2,-,TRBJ2-4,CATSDAPGGADIQYF,TGTGCCACCAGTGACGCCCCGGGGGGAGCGGACATTCAGTACTTC
TRBV28,-,-,TRBJ1-1,CASSSSFPKSEAFF,TGTGCCAGCAGTTCCTCCTTCCCTAAGTCTGAAGCTTTCTTT
TRBV7-9,TRBD2,-,TRBJ2-3,CASRAGTSGFPDTQYF,TGTGCCAGCAGGGCCGGGACTAGCGGATTCCCAGATACGCAGTATTTT
TRBV7-7,-,-,TRBJ1-3,CASSLDPGGNTIYF,TGTGCTAGCAGCTTAGACCCAGGCGGAAACACCATATATTTT
TRBV7-2,TRBD1,-,TRBJ2-2,CASSITGVGELFF,TGTGCCAGCAGTATAACAGGGGTCGGGGAGCTGTTTTTT
TRBV24-1,TRBD1,once,TRBJ2-3,CATSYGRGPATDTQYF,TGTGCCACCAGCTATGGTAGGGGGCCCGCCACAGATACGCAGTATTTT
TRBV5-1,TRBD1,-,TRBJ2-7,CASSLGDRWSYEQYF,TGCGCCAGCAGCTTGGGGGACAGGTGGTCCTACGAGCAGTACTTC
TRBV19,-,-,TRBJ2-7,CASSPHREYTYEQYF,TGTGCCAGTAGTCCACACAGGGAGTACACCTACGAGCAGTACTTC
TRBV5-1,-,-,TRBJ2-3,CASSFTSSTDTQYF,TGCGCCAGCAGCTTCACTAGCTCGACAGATACGCAGTATTTT
TRBV27,-,-,TRBJ2-1,CASSLSRLLNEQFF,TGTGCCAGCAGTTTATCTAGACTACTCAATGAGCAGTTCTTC